Below, one TCR beta chain is given with its context. The antigen is not known. The sample originates from a study of OX40 agonist ivuxolimab in advanced cancers. Study findings and constraints: Averaging showed that CD8+ T cells had more expanded clones than CD4+ did.

Clones were sequenced by immunoSEQ multiplex PCR, and TCRdb holds only the in-frame ones, with some missing. The sample shows about 67,000 clones, 85% of them seen only once. There are 13 residues in the CDR3. Germline CDR1 is SGHTA and CDR2 is FQGTGA. Trimming stripped 3 bases from V and 2 bases from J, with 6 bases between. The sample was CD4+ or CD8+ T cells sorted from blood, taken in a trial of the OX40 agonist ivuxolimab. The chain carries TRBV7-3 and TRBJ2-3; D possibly corresponds to TRBD1 (6 bases). The TCR originated in an adult with an advanced solid tumor such as melanoma, head and neck, liver or kidney cancer. CDR3: CASSLGATDTQYF. In DNA, the CDR3 is TGTGCCAGCAGCTTGGGGGCCACAGATACGCAGTATTTT.